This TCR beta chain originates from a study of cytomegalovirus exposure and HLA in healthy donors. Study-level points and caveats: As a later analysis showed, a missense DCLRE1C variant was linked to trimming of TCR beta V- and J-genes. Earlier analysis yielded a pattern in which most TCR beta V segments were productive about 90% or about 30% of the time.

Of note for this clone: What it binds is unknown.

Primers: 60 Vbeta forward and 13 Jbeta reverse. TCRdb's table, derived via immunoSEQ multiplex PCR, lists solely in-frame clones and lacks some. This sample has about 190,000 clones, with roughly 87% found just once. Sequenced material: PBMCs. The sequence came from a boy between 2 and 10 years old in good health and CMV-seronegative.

The CDR3 sequence: CASSPDRAGYGYTF. The CDR3 DNA reads TGTGCCAGCTCACCGGACAGGGCGGGGTATGGCTACACCTTC. This sequence joins TRBV18 and TRBJ1-2; 8 bases match TRBD1. This CDR3 has 14 residues. Trimming removed 3 bases from V and 5 bases from J; junction bases left unmatched: 5. In germline, CDR1 is KGHSH, CDR2 LQKENI.